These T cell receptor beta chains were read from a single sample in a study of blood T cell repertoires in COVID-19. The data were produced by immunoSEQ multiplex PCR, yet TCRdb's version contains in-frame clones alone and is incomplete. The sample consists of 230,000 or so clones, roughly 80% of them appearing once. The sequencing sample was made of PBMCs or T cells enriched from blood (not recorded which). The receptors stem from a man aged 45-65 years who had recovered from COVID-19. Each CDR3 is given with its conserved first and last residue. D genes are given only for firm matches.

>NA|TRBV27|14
CASSLDQGFYGYTF
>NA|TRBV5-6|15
CASRDRQVGLGEQYF
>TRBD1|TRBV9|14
CASSPSTGLYEQYF
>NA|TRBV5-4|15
CASSPGRGNGDGYTF
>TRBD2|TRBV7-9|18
CASSLTWRTSGNTDTQYF
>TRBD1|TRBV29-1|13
CSVAGTGLGGYTF
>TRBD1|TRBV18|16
CASSLSAGTGSYEQYF
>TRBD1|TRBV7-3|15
CASSWGTGRTDTQYF
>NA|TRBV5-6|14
CASSFLALGNEQFF
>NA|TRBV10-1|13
CASSVTRYNEQFF
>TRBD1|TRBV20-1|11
CSPQGAYEQYF
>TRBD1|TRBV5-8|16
CASSRIRGTNTGELFF
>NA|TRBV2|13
CASGLLMAYEQYF
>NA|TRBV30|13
CARYRERGYGYTF
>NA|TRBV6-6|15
CASNPRGVDNQPQHF
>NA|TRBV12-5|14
CASGLSTGAYEQYF
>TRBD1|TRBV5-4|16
CASSSSGTGGYEKLFF
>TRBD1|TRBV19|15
CASSIGQVMNTEAFF
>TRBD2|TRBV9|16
CASSVSGGAEYNEQFF
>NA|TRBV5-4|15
CASSLARGGDYGYTF
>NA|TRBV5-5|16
CASSRAGAINNQPQHF